This T cell receptor (beta chain) was identified in a study of ipilimumab plus nivolumab after autologous stem cell transplantation. Study results and caveats: Per the authors, repertoire, Treg and microbiota data justify further study.

Trimming took 5 bases from V and 5 from J, leaving 14 bases between them. Germline CDR1 reads SGHTA; CDR2 reads FQGNSA. This CDR3 contains 14 residues. This clone was observed a handful of times. The antigen is undetermined. Checkpoint therapy with ipilimumab 1 mg/kg began 14 to 28 days after transplant. Assay used: immunoSEQ multiplex PCR; TCRdb lists only in-frame clones, some missing. The table has some 46,000 clones, over 75% seen once. The TCR originated in a male donor with multiple myeloma. Source: PBMCs, taken in a trial of ipilimumab plus nivolumab as post-transplant consolidation. The chain links TRBV7-2 to TRBJ2-3; D remains ambiguous. The chain's CDR3 is CASSLSTTVDTQYF. The DNA of the CDR3 is TGTGCCAGCAGCCTGTCTACTACAGTAGATACGCAGTATTTT.